The 20 T cell receptor beta chains given below trace back to one sample, sequenced in a study of T cells in women clearing cervical HPV infection. Sequenced by immunoSEQ multiplex PCR; TCRdb stores in-frame clones only, minus some. Seen in this sample are some 50,000 clones; the ten most common clones hold approximately 0.9%. Sequencing was performed on blood buffy coat. These receptors were taken from a woman aged 18 to 75 with a cervical HPV16 infection that either progressed to CIN3+ or cleared (not recorded which).

As concerns this clone: The CDR3 extends 3 residues past the end of the read, so its final part is completed from the germline J gene. The rearrangement uses TRBV5-1 and TRBJ2-3; 7 bases map to TRBD2. V was pared by 4 bases and J by 2 bases, with 10 bases of the junction left unmatched. The CDR3 runs 16 residues. Germline CDR1 reads SGHRS; CDR2 reads YFSETQ. The CDR3 sequence is CASSAGGRGNTDTQYF. The covered CDR3 bases are TGCGCCAGCAGCGCTGGGGGGAGGGGAAACACAGATACG. Drawing the rest from reference TRBV5-1 and TRBJ2-3, the complete variable domain is KAGVTQTPRYLIKTRGQQVTLSCSPISGHRSVSWYQQTPGQGLQFLFEYFSETQRNKGNFPGRFSGRQFSNSRSEMNVSTLELGDSALYLCASSAGGRGNTDTQYFGPGTRLTVL.

Regarding this clone: The DNA ends 3 residues before the CDR3 does, and the rest of the CDR3 is filled in from the germline J gene. V usage is TRBV7-2 and J usage is TRBJ1-2; a weak D match, TRBD1 (6 bases). V lost 7 bases to trimming and J lost 4 bases, with 19 bases between them. From germline, CDR1 is SGHTA and CDR2 FQGNSA. The CDR3 totals 15 residues. The chain's CDR3 is CASNSNRGGIYGYTF. The sequenced CDR3 bases are TGTGCCAGCAACTCCAATAGGGGGGGGATCTATGGC.

With regard to this clone: Read sequence stops 3 residues before the CDR3 end, and the germline J gene provides the missing end. This chain links TRBV27 with TRBJ2-2, with 8 bases fitting TRBD2. The length of the CDR3 is 14 residues. CDR1 MNHEY and CDR2 SMNVEV come from the germline V gene (reference sequence). The J segment lost 7 bases and the V segment lost 5 bases, leaving 6 bases of the junction unmatched. CDR3 bases read: TGTGCCAGCAGTCTTAAAGCGGGGGTCGGGGAG. It codes for CASSLKAGVGE. The whole CDR3 reads CASSLKAGVGELFF.

With respect to this clone: The DNA ends 3 residues before the CDR3 does, and the rest of the CDR3 is filled in from the germline J gene. The V and J genes are TRBV18 and TRBJ1-5, with 10 nucleotides matching TRBD1. Germline V gene data show CDR1 as KGHSH and CDR2 as LQKENI. There are 14 residues in the CDR3. V shed 3 bases and J 9 bases; nucleotides not matched to a gene: 5. Partial CDR3 DNA: TGTGCCAGCTCACCCAGGGACAGGGGCCTGCCC. Protein: CASSPRDRGLP. The CDR3 in full is CASSPRDRGLPQHF.

About this clone itself: Read sequence stops 3 residues before the CDR3 end, and the germline J gene provides the missing end. The chain is built from TRBV7-9 and TRBJ1-1; 7 nucleotides agree with TRBD1. J was trimmed by 6 bases and V by 5 bases; bases with no gene match: 9. Germline CDR1 reads SEHNR; CDR2 reads FQNEAQ (reference sequence). This CDR3 has 14 amino acids. The part of the CDR3 DNA that was read is TGTGCCAGCAGCCCGATCAGGAGGGGGCCTGAA. Translated, it gives CASSPIRRGPE. In full, the CDR3 is CASSPIRRGPEAFF.

Concerning this clone: The read gets to within 3 residues of the CDR3 end, and the germline J gene fills in the rest. This chain links TRBV10-2 with TRBJ2-7, with D maybe TRBD1 (5 bases). This CDR3 has 12 residues. Germline assignment: CDR1 WSHSY and CDR2 SAAADI. V lost 11 bases and J 4 bases, leaving 15 bases between the germline ends. The CDR3 sequence is CAQHKGRYEQYF. The sequenced part of the CDR3 DNA is TGCGCCCAGCACAAGGGGCGGTACGAG.

For this clone: The read finishes 3 residues shy of the CDR3 end, and the germline J gene is used to complete it. The chain has TRBV5-1 and TRBJ2-3; TRBD2 aligns across 8 bases. The germline CDR1 and CDR2 sequences are SGHRS and YFSETQ. The CDR3 length is 15 residues. V shed 4 bases and J 0 bases; nucleotides not matched to a gene: 4. The CDR3 spells CASSRLAPSTDTQYF. Partial CDR3 DNA: TGCGCCAGCAGCCGACTAGCGCCAAGCACAGATACG.

With regard to this clone: The read ends 3 residues shy of where the CDR3 ends; the end is completed using the germline J gene. The V gene is TRBV5-1, the J gene TRBJ2-1; TRBD1 matches 7 bases. The CDR3 runs to 14 residues. Germline V lookup: CDR1 SGHRS, CDR2 YFSETQ. V lost 3 bases and J lost 4; bases outside the gene matches: 4. CDR3 sequence: CASSWDSPYNEQFF. The DNA read from the CDR3 is TGCGCCAGCAGCTGGGACAGCCCTTACAATGAG. The whole variable domain, filled in from reference TRBV5-1 and TRBJ2-1, reads KAGVTQTPRYLIKTRGQQVTLSCSPISGHRSVSWYQQTPGQGLQFLFEYFSETQRNKGNFPGRFSGRQFSNSRSEMNVSTLELGDSALYLCASSWDSPYNEQFFGPGTRLTVL.

On this clone itself: The missing CDR3 end, 3 residues past where the read stops, is filled in from the germline J gene. V usage is TRBV7-9 and J usage is TRBJ2-7, with 11 bases lining up with TRBD1. V gave up 4 bases and J gave up 2 bases; unmatched junction bases: 4. The CDR3 contains 15 residues. CDR1 and CDR2 (germline): SEHNR, FQNEAQ (reference sequence). The CDR3 is CASSSMDRGPYEQYF. The part of the CDR3 DNA that was read is TGTGCCAGCAGCTCTATGGACAGGGGGCCCTACGAG.

Remarks on this clone: Sequencing ends 3 residues short of the CDR3 end; the germline J gene provides the rest. The chain couples TRBV5-1 to TRBJ1-6; D may be TRBD1 (6 bases). V lost 2 bases and J 0 bases, leaving 6 bases between the germline ends. The CDR3 extends over 15 amino acids. Germline V lookup: CDR1 SGHRS, CDR2 YFSETQ. This chain's CDR3 is CASSLGGSYNSPLHF. The CDR3 bases that were read are TGCGCCAGCAGCTTAGGGGGCTCCTATAATTCACCC.

In regard to this clone: The CDR3 goes on 3 residues after the read ends, and that part is filled in from the germline J gene. The V gene is TRBV5-1, the J gene TRBJ2-1; TRBD2 agrees at 10 bases. CDR3 size: 14 residues. Germline CDR1 and CDR2: SGHRS and YFSETQ. With 2 bases clipped from V and 5 bases from J, the junction kept 1 base outside the gene matches. The sequenced part of the CDR3 DNA is TGCGCCAGCAGCTTAGCGGGGGGGGACAATGAG. As protein: CASSLAGGDNE. The CDR3 in its entirety is CASSLAGGDNEQFF.

A word on this clone: Coverage ceases 3 residues before the CDR3 finishes, and the germline J gene fills in the end. The chain is built from TRBV10-3 and TRBJ1-3; 9 positions agree with TRBD1. V was pared by 5 bases and J by 8 bases, with 7 bases of the junction left unmatched. This CDR3 has 14 amino acids. Germline CDR1 ENHRY, CDR2 SYGVKD. CDR3 region: CAISSTGGVDTIYF. Partial CDR3 DNA: TGTGCCATCAGTAGTACAGGGGGCGTGGACACC.

On this clone: The read ends 3 residues before the CDR3 terminus; that terminus is restored from the germline J gene. This chain uses TRBV5-6 with TRBJ1-2, with no clear D. Trimming removed 0 bases at V and 0 bases at J, with 9 bases between. CDR1 and CDR2 (germline): SGHDT, YYEEEE. The length of the CDR3 is 15 residues. CDR3 residues: CASSLAGVANYGYTF. The CDR3 bases that were read are TGTGCCAGCAGCTTGGCGGGTGTAGCTAACTATGGC. Complete variable domain (other parts from reference TRBV5-6 and TRBJ1-2): DAGVTQSPTHLIKTRGQQVTLRCSPKSGHDTVSWYQQALGQGPQFIFQYYEEEERQRGNFPDRFSGHQFPNYSSELNVNALLLGDSALYLCASSLAGVANYGYTFGSGTRLTVV.

As for this clone: The read gets to within 3 residues of the CDR3 end, and the germline J gene fills in the rest. This chain links TRBV30 with TRBJ1-1, with unresolved D. The CDR3 is made up of 16 amino acids. Between the trimmed V and J ends, which lost 0 bases and 1 base, there was a span of 15 bases. Germline lookup yields CDR1 GTSNPN and CDR2 SVGIG (reference sequence). Partial CDR3 DNA: TGTGCCTGGAGTGTACGTAGGGCAGTAGAGAACACTGAA. Translating it yields CAWSVRRAVENTE. The full CDR3 protein is CAWSVRRAVENTEAFF.

Turning to this clone: The CDR3 goes on 3 residues after the read ends, and that part is filled in from the germline J gene. The V gene is TRBV18, the J gene TRBJ2-2, with 8 positions matching TRBD1. The CDR3 runs 19 residues. CDR1 KGHSH and CDR2 LQKENI come from the germline V gene. Incomplete CDR3 DNA: TGTGCCAGCTCCGGACAGGGTGAGGGTTCCGGCCGTCCCTCTGAAAAG. It encodes CASSGQGEGSGRPSEK. The whole CDR3 sequence is CASSGQGEGSGRPSEKLFF.

In the case of this clone: The read ends 3 residues shy of where the CDR3 ends; the end is completed using the germline J gene. V and J are TRBV10-2 and TRBJ2-7, with D perhaps matching TRBD1 or TRBD2 (5 bases each). Between the trimmed V and J ends, which lost 7 bases and 1 base, there was a span of 17 bases. Germline V CDR1 and CDR2: WSHSY, SAAADI. There are 15 residues in the CDR3. CDR3 DNA, as far as it was read: TGCGCCAGCATGAGGCAGGGAGACCTTTCCTACGAG. This gives the protein CASMRQGDLSYE. The entire CDR3 protein reads CASMRQGDLSYEQYF.

Concerning this clone: The read finishes 3 residues shy of the CDR3 end, and the germline J gene is used to complete it. The rearrangement uses TRBV5-5 and TRBJ2-3; 7 nucleotides agree with TRBD1. The CDR3 totals 14 residues. CDR1 SGHKS and CDR2 YYEKEE come from the germline V gene (reference sequence). The V and J ends lost 4 bases and 1 base, in that order; junction bases with no gene match: 3. The CDR3 reads CASSRTGGTDTQYF. The sequenced part of the CDR3 DNA is TGTGCCAGCAGCAGAACAGGGGGCACAGATACG.

Regarding this clone: The junction and the germline gene differ at one end; a read error may be behind it. The CDR3 goes on 3 residues after the read ends, and that part is filled in from the germline J gene. The chain couples TRBV7-8 to TRBJ2-2, with 12 positions matching TRBD2. CDR1 is SGHVS, CDR2 FQNEAQ, per germline. The CDR3 covers 15 residues. The CDR3: CANSIGLAGSGELFF. The covered CDR3 bases are TGTGCCAACAGCATTGGACTAGCGGGGTCCGGGGAG.

Concerning this clone: The read terminates 3 residues before the CDR3 end, so the remaining end is supplied by the germline J gene. This chain joins TRBV19 and TRBJ2-1; 8 nucleotides match TRBD2. Germline V gives CDR1 LNHDA, CDR2 SQIVND (reference sequence). V lost 4 bases, J lost 4 bases, and 15 bases stayed unmatched. CDR3 length equals 18 residues. Incomplete CDR3 DNA: TGTGCCAGTAGTACGGTCCGGGACGTGACGGGGGGGTACAATGAG. This encodes CASSTVRDVTGGYNE. The CDR3 in its entirety is CASSTVRDVTGGYNEQFF.

Details on this clone: The CDR3 is cut off 3 residues early in the read; its end comes from the germline J gene. Other DNA sequences in the sample encode the same CDR3. The chain is built from TRBV7-9 and TRBJ1-3; no clear D gene. The CDR3 length is 14 residues. CDR1 is SEHNR and CDR2 is FQNEAQ in the germline V gene (reference sequence). Trimming left V 8 bases short and J 3 bases short, with 14 bases between. The covered CDR3 bases are TGTGCCAGCGCACTAGTAGGGATTGGAAACACC. As protein: CASALVGIGNT. The complete CDR3 sequence is CASALVGIGNTIYF.